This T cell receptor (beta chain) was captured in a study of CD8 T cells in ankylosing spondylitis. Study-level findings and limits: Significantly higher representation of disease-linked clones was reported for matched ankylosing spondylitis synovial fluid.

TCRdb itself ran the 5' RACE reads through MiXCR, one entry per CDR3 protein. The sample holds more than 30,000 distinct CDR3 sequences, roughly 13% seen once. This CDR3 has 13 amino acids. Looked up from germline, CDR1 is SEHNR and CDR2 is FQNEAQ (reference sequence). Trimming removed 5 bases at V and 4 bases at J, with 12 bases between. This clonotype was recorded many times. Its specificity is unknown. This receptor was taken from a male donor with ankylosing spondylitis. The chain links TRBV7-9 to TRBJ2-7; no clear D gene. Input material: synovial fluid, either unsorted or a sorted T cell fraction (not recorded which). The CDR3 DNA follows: TGTGCCAGCAGCCTAAACGACGGATACGAGCAGTACTTC. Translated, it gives CASSLNDGYEQYF.